This TCR beta chain was sequenced in a study of cytomegalovirus exposure and HLA in healthy donors. At the level of the study: There were approximately 81 million unique TCRs (from HLA-typed donors) in an early data release.

This clone was detected once. The CDR3 sequence is 15 residues long. V dropped 4 bases and J dropped 4; count of bases not matched to a gene: 6. Germline V gene sequence: CDR1 MNHEY, CDR2 SMNVEV (reference sequence). 60 Vbeta and 13 Jbeta primers were used in PCR. Libraries were prepared by immunoSEQ multiplex PCR; TCRdb keeps only in-frame clonotypes and omits some of them. The sample shows some 200,000 clones, approximately 80% of them seen only once. Sequenced: PBMCs. The V and J genes are TRBV27 and TRBJ1-5; 8 nucleotides agree with TRBD1. This TCR derives from a woman in her forties or fifties in good health and CMV-seropositive. For the CDR3, the DNA is TGTGCCAGCAGTTCAGGGGGCTTGGTAAATCAGCCCCAGCATTTT. It is translated as CASSSGGLVNQPQHF.